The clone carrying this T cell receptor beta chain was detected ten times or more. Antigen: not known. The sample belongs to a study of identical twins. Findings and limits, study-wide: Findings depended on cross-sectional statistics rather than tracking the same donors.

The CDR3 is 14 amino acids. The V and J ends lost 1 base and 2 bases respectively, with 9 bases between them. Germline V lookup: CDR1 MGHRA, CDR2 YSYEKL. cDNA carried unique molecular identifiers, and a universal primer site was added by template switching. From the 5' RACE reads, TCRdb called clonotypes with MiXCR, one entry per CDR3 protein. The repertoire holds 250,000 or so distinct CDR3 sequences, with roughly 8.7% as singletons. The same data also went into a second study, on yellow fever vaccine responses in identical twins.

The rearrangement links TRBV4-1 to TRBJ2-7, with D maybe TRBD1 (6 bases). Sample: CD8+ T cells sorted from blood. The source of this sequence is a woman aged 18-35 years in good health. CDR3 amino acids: CASSQVGGTYEQYF. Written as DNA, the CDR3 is TGCGCCAGCAGCCAAGTAGGGGGAACCTACGAGCAGTACTTC.